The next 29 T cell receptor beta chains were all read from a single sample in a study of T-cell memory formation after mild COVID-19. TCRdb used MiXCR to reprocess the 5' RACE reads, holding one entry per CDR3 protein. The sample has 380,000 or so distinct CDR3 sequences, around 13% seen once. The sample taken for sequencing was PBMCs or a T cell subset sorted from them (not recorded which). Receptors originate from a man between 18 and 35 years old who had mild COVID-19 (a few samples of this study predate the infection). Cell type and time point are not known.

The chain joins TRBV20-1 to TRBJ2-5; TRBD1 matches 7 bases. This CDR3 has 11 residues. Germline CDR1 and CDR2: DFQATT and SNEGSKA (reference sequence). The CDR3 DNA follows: TGCAGCCAAGACAGGGACGGGACCCAGTACTTC. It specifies CSQDRDGTQYF.

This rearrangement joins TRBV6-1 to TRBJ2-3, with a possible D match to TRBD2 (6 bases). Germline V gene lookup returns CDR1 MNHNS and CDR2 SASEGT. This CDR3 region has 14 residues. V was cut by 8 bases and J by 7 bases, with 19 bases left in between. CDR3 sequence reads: CASDRGKGGNTQYF. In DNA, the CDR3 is TGTGCCAGCGATCGCGGGAAAGGAGGAAATACGCAGTATTTT.

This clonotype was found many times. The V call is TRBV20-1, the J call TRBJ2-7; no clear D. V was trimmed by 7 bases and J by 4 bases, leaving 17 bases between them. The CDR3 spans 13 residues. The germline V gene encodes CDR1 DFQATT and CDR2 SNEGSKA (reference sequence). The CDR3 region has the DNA TGCAGTGTCCAGAGCCCCGCAAAATACGAGCAGTACTTC. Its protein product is CSVQSPAKYEQYF.

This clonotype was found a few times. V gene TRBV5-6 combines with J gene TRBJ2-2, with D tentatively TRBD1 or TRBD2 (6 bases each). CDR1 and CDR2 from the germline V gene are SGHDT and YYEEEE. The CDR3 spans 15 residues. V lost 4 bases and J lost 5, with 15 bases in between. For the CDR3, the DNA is TGTGCCAGCAGCCCGGAGGGGGGCGCGACCGGGGAGCTGTTTTTT. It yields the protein CASSPEGGATGELFF.

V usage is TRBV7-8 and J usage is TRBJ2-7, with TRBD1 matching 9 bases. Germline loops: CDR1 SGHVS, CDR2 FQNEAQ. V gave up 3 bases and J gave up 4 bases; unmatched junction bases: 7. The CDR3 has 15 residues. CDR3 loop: CASSFGTGSRYEQYV. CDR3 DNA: TGTGCCAGCAGCTTCGGGACAGGGAGTCGATACGAGCAGTACGTC.

The CDR3 DNA reads as TGTGCCAGCAGTGCGAACGCTGGGGCCAACGTCCTGACTTTC. As protein: CASSANAGANVLTF. The rearrangement links TRBV2 to TRBJ2-6; D is unresolved. V was clipped by 4 bases and J by 2 bases, with 6 bases between them. The CDR3 consists of 14 residues. CDR1 is SNHLY, CDR2 FYNNEI, per germline.

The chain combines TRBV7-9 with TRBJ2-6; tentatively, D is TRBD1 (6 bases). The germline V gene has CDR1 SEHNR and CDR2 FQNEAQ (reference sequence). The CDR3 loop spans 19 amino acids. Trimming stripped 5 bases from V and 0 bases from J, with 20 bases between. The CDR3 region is CASSPPAGAILSGANVLTF. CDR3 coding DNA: TGTGCCAGCAGCCCGCCTGCAGGGGCTATCCTCTCTGGGGCCAACGTCCTGACTTTC.

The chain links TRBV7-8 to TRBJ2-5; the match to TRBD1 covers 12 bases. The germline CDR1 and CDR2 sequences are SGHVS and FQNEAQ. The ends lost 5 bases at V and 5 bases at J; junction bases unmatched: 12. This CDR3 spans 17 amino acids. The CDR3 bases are TGTGCCAGCAGCCGGGGACAGGGGGCAGATGGTGGGGAGACCCAGTACTTC. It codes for CASSRGQGADGGETQYF.

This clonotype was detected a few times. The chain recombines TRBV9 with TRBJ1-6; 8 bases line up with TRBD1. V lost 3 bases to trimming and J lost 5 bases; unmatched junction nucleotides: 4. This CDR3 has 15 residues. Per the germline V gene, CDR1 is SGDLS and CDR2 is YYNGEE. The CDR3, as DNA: TGTGCCAGCAGCGCGGGACAGGCGGATAATTCACCCCTCCACTTT. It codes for CASSAGQADNSPLHF. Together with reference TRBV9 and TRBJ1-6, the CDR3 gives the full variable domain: DSGVTQTPKHLITATGQRVTLRCSPRSGDLSVYWYQQSLDQGLQFLIQYYNGEERAKGNILERFSAQQFPDLHSELNLSSLELGDSALYFCASSAGQADNSPLHFGNGTRLTVT.

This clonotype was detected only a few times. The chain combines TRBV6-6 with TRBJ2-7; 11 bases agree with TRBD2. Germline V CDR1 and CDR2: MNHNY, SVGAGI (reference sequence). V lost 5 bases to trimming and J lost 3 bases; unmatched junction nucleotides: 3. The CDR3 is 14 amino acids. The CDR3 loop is CASSGGTSGYEQYF. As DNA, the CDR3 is TGTGCCAGCAGTGGGGGGACTAGCGGCTACGAGCAGTACTTC.

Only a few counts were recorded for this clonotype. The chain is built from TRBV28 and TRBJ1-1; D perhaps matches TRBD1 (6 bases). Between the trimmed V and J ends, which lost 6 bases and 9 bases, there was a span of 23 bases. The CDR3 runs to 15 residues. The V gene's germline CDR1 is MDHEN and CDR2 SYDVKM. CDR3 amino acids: CASRPLGGHILQAFF. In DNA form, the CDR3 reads TGTGCCAGCAGGCCTCTGGGGGGGCACATCCTTCAAGCTTTCTTT. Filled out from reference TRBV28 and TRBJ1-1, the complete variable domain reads DVKVTQSSRYLVKRTGEKVFLECVQDMDHENMFWYRQDPGLGLRLIYFSYDVKMKEKGDIPEGYSVSREKKERFSLILESASTNQTSMYLCASRPLGGHILQAFFGQGTRLTVV.

The CDR3 DNA reads as TGCAGTGCTAGAATGAGCGGGCCCGGGAATGAGCAGTTCTTC. Translating it yields CSARMSGPGNEQFF. The rearrangement joins TRBV20-1 to TRBJ2-1, with TRBD2 as a possible D gene (6 bases). The CDR3 spans 14 residues. Looked up from germline, CDR1 is DFQATT and CDR2 is SNEGSKA (reference sequence). Trimming took off 2 bases at V and 7 bases at J, with 15 bases between the two ends.

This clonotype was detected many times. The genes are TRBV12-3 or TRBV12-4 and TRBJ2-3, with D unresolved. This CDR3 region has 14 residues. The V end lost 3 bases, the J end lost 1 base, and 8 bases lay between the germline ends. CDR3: CASSFASRTDTQYF. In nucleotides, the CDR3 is TGTGCCAGCAGTTTCGCCAGCCGCACAGATACGCAGTATTTT.

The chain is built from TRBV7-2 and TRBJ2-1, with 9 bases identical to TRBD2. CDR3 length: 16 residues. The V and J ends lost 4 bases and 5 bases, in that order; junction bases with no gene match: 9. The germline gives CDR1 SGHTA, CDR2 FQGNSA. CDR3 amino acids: CASSSRPGTSNNEQFF. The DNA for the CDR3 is TGTGCCAGCAGCTCCCGACCGGGGACTAGCAACAATGAGCAGTTCTTC.

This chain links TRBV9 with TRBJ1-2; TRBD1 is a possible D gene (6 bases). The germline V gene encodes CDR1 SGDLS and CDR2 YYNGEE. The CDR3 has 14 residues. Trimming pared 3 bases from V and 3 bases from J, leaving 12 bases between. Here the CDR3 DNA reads TGTGCCAGCAGCGGGGACACAGGACACTATGGCTACACCTTC. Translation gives CASSGDTGHYGYTF.

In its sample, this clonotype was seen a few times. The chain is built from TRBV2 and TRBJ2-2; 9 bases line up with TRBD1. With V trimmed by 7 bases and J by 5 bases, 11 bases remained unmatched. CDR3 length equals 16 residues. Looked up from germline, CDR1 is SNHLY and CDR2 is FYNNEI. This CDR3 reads CASTTHRGPGTGELFF. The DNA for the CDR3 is TGTGCCAGCACTACCCACAGGGGGCCGGGGACCGGGGAGCTGTTTTTT.

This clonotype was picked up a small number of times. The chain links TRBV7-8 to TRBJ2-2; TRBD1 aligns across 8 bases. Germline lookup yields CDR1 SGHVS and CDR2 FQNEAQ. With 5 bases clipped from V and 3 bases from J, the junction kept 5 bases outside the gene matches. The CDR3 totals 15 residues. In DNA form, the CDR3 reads TGTGCCAGCAGCACTCGACAGGGGTACACCGGGGAGCTGTTTTTT. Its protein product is CASSTRQGYTGELFF.

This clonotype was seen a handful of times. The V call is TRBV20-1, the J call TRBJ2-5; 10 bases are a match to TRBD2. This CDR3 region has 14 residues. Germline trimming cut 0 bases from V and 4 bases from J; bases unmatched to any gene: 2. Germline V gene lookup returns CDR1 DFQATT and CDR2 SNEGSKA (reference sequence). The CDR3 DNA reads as TGCAGTGCTAGAGATCGGACTAGCGGAGAGACCCAGTACTTC. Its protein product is CSARDRTSGETQYF.

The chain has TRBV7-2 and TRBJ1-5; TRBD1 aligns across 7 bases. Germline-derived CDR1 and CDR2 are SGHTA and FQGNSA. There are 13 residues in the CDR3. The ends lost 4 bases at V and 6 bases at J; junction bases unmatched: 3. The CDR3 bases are TGTGCCAGCAGCTCTGGGACAGCTCAGCCCCAGCATTTT. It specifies CASSSGTAQPQHF. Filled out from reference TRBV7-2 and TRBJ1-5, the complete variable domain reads GAGVSQSPSNKVTEKGKDVELRCDPISGHTALYWYRQSLGQGLEFLIYFQGNSAPDKSGLPSDRFSAERTGGSVSTLTIQRTQQEDSAVYLCASSSGTAQPQHFGDGTRLSIL.

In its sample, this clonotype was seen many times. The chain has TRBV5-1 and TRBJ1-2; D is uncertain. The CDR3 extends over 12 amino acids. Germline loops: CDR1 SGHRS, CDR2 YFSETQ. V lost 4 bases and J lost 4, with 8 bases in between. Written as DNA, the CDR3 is TGCGCCAGCAGCCCCTACAGCTATGGCTACACCTTC. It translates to CASSPYSYGYTF.

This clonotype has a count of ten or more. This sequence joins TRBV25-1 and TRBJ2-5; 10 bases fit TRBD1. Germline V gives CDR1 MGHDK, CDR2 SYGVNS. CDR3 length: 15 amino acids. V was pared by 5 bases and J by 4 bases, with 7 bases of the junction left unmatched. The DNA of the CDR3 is TGTGCCAGCAGTCAGCCGACAGGGGGCGGAGAGACCCAGTACTTC. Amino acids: CASSQPTGGGETQYF. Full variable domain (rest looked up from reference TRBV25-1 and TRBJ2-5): EADIYQTPRYLVIGTGKKITLECSQTMGHDKMYWYQQDPGMELHLIHYSYGVNSTEKGDLSSESTVSRIRTEHFPLTLESARPSHTSQYLCASSQPTGGGETQYFGPGTRLLVL.

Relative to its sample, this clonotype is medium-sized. The CDR3 DNA follows: TGTGCCAGCAGCGACGGACAGGGGGCTGATGGCTACACCTTC. Its translation: CASSDGQGADGYTF. The V gene is TRBV7-9, the J gene TRBJ1-2; 11 bases line up with TRBD1. Germline V CDR1 and CDR2: SEHNR, FQNEAQ (reference sequence). With 5 bases clipped from V and 6 bases from J, the junction kept 5 bases outside the gene matches. The CDR3 loop spans 14 amino acids. The whole variable domain, remainder taken from reference TRBV7-9 and TRBJ1-2, is DTGVSQNPRHKITKRGQNVTFRCDPISEHNRLYWYRQTLGQGPEFLTYFQNEAQLEKSRLLSDRFSAERPKGSFSTLEIQRTEQGDSAMYLCASSDGQGADGYTFGSGTRLTVV.

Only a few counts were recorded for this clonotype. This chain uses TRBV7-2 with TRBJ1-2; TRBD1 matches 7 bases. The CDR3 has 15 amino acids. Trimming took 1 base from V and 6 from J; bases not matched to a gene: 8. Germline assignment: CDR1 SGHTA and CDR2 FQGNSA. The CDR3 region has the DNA TGTGCCAGCAGCTTAGGGGCGACAGGGCCAAATGGCTACACCTTC. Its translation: CASSLGATGPNGYTF.

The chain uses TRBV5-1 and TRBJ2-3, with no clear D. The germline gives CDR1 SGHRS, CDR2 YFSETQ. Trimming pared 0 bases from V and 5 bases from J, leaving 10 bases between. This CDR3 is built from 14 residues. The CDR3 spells CASSLAHERDTQYF. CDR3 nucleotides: TGCGCCAGCAGCTTGGCTCACGAGAGAGATACGCAGTATTTT.

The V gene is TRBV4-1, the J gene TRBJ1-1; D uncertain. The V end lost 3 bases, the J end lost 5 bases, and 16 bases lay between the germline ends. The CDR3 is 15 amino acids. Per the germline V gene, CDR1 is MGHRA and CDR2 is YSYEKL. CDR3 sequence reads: CASSHASGLMTEAFF. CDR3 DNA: TGCGCCAGCAGCCACGCCTCCGGGCTGATGACTGAAGCTTTCTTT.

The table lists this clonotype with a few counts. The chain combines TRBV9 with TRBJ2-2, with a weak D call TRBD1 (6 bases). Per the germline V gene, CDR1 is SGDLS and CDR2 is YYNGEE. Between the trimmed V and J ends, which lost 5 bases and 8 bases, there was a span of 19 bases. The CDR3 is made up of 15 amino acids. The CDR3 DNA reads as TGTGCCAGCAGTGGATACACAGGGATGGTGGGGGAGCTGTTTTTT. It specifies CASSGYTGMVGELFF. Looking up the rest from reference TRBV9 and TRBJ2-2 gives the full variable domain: DSGVTQTPKHLITATGQRVTLRCSPRSGDLSVYWYQQSLDQGLQFLIQYYNGEERAKGNILERFSAQQFPDLHSELNLSSLELGDSALYFCASSGYTGMVGELFFGEGSRLTVL.

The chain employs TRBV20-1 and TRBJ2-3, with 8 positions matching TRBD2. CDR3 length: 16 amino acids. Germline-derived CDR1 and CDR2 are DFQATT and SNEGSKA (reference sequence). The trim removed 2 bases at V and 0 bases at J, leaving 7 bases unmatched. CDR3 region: CSARRPGGISTDTQYF. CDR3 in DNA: TGCAGTGCTAGACGACCGGGGGGGATTAGCACAGATACGCAGTATTTT.

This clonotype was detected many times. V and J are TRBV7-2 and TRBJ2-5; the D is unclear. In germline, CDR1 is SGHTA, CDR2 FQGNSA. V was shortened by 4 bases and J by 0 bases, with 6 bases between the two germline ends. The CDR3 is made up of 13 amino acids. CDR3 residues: CASSYRHQETQYF. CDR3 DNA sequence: TGTGCCAGCAGCTACCGACACCAAGAGACCCAGTACTTC.

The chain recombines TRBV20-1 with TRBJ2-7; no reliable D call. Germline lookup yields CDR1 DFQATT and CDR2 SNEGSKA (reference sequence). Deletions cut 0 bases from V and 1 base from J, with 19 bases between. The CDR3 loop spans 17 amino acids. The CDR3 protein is CSARDRTRRTDSYEQYV. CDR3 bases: TGCAGTGCTAGAGACCGAACAAGGAGAACCGATTCCTACGAGCAGTACGTC.